This T cell receptor beta chain was recovered during a study of a mutant IDH1 vaccine in newly diagnosed glioma. Study findings and constraints: Patients showed vaccine-induced immune responses at a rate of approximately 93%.

Described time point: baseline, week 1 (first vaccination visit). Noted treatment: pre-vaccination baseline after standard-of-care therapy. The data were produced by immunoSEQ multiplex PCR, yet TCRdb's version contains in-frame clones alone and is incomplete. The sample records 60,000 to 75,000 clones, more than 70% being singletons. Details on this clone: Antigen specificity is unknown.

This clonotype was sampled from a woman younger than 35 with glioma. Some clones in this sample may be carry-over from other donors' samples. The material was peripheral blood mononuclear cells (PBMCs), obtained from a glioma patient treated with radiotherapy, temozolomide or both.

In DNA form, the CDR3 reads TGTGCCACCAGCAGAGATTGGGAGAAGGATGGCTACACCTTC. Its translation is CATSRDWEKDGYTF. The chain employs TRBV15 and TRBJ1-2; D not certain. This CDR3 is built from 14 residues. The V gene lost 0 bases and the J gene lost 6 bases, with 11 bases spanning the gap. Germline CDR1 LNHNV, CDR2 YYDKDF (reference sequence).